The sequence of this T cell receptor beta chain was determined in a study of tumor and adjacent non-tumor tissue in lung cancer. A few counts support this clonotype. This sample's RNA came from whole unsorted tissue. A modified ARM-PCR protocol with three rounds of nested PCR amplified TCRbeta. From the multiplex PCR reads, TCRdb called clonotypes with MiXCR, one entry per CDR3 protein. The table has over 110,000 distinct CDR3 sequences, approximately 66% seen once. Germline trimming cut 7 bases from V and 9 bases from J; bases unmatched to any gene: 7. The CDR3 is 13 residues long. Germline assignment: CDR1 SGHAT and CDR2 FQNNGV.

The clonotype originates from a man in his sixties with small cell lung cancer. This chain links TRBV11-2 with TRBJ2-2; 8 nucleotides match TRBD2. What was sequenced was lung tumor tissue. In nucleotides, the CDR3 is TGTGCCAGCAATCCTAGCGGGCCCTGGGAGCTGTTTTTT. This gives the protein CASNPSGPWELFF.